This is a list of T cell receptor beta chains from one sample in a study of T-cell memory formation after mild COVID-19. TCRdb processed the 5' RACE reads anew with MiXCR; each CDR3 protein has one entry. Seen here are about 410,000 distinct CDR3 sequences, more than 15% observed once, and the top ten hold around a fifth. Source material: PBMCs or a T cell subset sorted from them (not recorded which). Receptors originate from a man aged 18 to 29 who had mild COVID-19 (a few samples of this study predate the infection). Cell type and time point are not known. CDR3s include the opening cysteine and the closing phenylalanine or tryptophan. D genes are given only for firm matches. The size entry is marked missing in some rows and otherwise reads once, few, many or a size class.

CASSRRQGVFSDTQYF,TGTGCCAGCAGTCGCCGACAGGGGGTCTTCTCAGATACGCAGTATTTT,.,TRBV27,TRBD1,TRBJ2-3
CASSLTRETQYF,TGCGCCAGCAGCTTGACGCGCGAGACCCAGTACTTC,few,TRBV5-1,.,TRBJ2-5
CASSSPTSGVYEQYF,TGTGCCAGCAGCTCTCCGACTAGCGGGGTCTACGAGCAGTACTTC,.,TRBV3-1,TRBD2,TRBJ2-7
CASSFTGLAGGDTQYF,TGTGCCAGCAGCTTTACGGGACTAGCGGGCGGTGATACGCAGTATTTT,.,TRBV7-3,TRBD2,TRBJ2-3
CASKSGGGQPQHF,TGTGCCAGCAAATCGGGGGGGGGTCAGCCCCAGCATTTT,.,TRBV12-3/TRBV12-4,.,TRBJ1-5
CASAHGQGMNTEAFF,TGTGCTAGTGCCCATGGACAGGGCATGAACACTGAAGCTTTCTTT,.,TRBV12-5,TRBD1,TRBJ1-1
CSAPVWGRPYNEQFF,TGCAGTGCTCCGGTTTGGGGTAGGCCCTACAATGAGCAGTTCTTC,few,TRBV20-1,.,TRBJ2-1
CASSSLFRTGFYGPQHF,TGTGCCAGCAGTTCACTCTTTCGGACAGGGTTTTATGGGCCCCAGCATTTT,.,TRBV12-3/TRBV12-4,TRBD1,TRBJ1-5
CASSRRWTGLNTEAFF,TGTGCCAGCAGTAGACGATGGACAGGTCTGAACACTGAAGCTTTCTTT,.,TRBV6-4,TRBD1,TRBJ1-1
CASGDSGEAFF,TGTGCCAGCGGTGACAGCGGTGAAGCTTTCTTT,few,TRBV2,.,TRBJ1-1
CASSAGSGGAETQYF,TGTGCCAGCAGCGCGGGCAGCGGGGGGGCGGAGACCCAGTACTTC,.,TRBV4-2,TRBD2,TRBJ2-5